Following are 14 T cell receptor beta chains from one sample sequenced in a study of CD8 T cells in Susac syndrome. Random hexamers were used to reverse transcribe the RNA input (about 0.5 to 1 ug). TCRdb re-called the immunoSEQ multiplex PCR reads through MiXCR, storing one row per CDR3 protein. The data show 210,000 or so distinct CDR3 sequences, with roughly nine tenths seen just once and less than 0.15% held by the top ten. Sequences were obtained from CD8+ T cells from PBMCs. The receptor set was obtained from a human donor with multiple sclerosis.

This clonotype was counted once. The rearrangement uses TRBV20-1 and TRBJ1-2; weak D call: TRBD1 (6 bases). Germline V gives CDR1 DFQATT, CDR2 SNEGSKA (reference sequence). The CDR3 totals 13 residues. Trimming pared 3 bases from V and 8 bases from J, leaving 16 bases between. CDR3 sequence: CSASARTVDGYTF. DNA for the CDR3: TGCAGTGCTAGTGCCCGGACAGTGGACGGCTACACCTTC.

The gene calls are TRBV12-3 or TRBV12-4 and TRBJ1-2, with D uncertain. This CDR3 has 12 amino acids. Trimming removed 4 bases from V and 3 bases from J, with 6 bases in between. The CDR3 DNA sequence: TGTGCCAGCAGTTGGACCTACTATGGCTACACCTTC. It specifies CASSWTYYGYTF.

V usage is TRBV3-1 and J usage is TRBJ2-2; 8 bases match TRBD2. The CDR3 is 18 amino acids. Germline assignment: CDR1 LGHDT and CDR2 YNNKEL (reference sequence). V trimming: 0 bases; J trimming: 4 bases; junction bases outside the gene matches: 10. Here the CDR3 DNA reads TGTGCCAGCAGCCAAGATTATGAGACTAGCGCACGCACCGGGGAGCTGTTTTTT. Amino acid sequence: CASSQDYETSARTGELFF. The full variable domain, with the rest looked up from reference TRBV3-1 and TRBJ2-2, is DTAVSQTPKYLVTQMGNDKSIKCEQNLGHDTMYWYKQDSKKFLKIMFSYNNKELIINETVPNRFSPKSPDKAHLNLHINSLELGDSAVYFCASSQDYETSARTGELFFGEGSRLTVL.

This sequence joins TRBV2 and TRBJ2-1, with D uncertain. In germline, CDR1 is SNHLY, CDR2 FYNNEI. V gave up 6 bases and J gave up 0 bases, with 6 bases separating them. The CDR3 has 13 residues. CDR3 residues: CASRAVSYNEQFF. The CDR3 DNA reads TGTGCCAGCAGGGCGGTCTCCTACAATGAGCAGTTCTTC.

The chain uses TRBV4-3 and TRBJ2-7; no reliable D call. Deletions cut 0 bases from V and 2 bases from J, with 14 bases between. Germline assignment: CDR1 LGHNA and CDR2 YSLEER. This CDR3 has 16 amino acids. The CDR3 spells CASSQDRNSDTYEQYF. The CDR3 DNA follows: TGCGCCAGCAGCCAAGATCGAAATTCAGACACCTACGAGCAGTACTTC.

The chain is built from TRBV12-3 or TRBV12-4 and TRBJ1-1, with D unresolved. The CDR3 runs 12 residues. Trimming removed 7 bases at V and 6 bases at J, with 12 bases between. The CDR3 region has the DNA TGTGCCAGCAACACTCAGGCATCTGAAGCTTTCTTT. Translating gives CASNTQASEAFF.

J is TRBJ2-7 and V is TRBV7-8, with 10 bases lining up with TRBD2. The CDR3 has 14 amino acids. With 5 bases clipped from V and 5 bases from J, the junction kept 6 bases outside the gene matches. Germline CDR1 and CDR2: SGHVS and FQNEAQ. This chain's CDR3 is CASSPTSGNNEQYF. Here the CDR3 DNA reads TGTGCCAGCAGCCCCACTAGCGGGAACAACGAGCAGTACTTC. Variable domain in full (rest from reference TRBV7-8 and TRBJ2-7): GAGVSQSPRYKVAKRGQDVALRCDPISGHVSLFWYQQALGQGPEFLTYFQNEAQLDKSGLPSDRFFAERPEGSVSTLKIQRTQQEDSAVYLCASSPTSGNNEQYFGPGTRLTVT.

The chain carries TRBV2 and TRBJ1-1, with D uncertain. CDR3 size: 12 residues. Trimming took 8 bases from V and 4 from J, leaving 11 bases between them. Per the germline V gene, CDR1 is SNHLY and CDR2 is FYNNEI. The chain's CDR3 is CASRDVGTEAFF. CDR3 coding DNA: TGTGCCAGCCGAGATGTTGGCACTGAAGCTTTCTTT.

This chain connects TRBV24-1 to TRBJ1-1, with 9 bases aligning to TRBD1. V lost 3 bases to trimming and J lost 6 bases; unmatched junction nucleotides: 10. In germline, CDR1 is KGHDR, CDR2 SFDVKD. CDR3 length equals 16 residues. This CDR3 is CATSDGTGGTGAEAFF. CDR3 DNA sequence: TGTGCCACCAGTGATGGTACAGGGGGCACGGGGGCTGAAGCTTTCTTT.

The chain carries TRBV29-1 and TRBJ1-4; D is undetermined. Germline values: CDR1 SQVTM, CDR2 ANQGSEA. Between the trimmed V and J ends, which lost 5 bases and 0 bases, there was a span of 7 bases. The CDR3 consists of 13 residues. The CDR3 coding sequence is TGCAGCGTTAGCAAGACAACTAATGAAAAACTGTTTTTT. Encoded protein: CSVSKTTNEKLFF. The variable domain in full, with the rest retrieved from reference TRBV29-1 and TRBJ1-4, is SAVISQKPSRDICQRGTSLTIQCQVDSQVTMMFWYRQQPGQSLTLIATANQGSEATYESGFVIDKFPISRPNLTFSTLTVSNMSPEDSSIYLCSVSKTTNEKLFFGSGTQLSVL.

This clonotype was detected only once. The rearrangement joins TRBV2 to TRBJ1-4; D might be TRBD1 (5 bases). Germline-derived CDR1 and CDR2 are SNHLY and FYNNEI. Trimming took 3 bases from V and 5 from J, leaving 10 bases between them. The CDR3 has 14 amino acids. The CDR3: CASSERGLNEKLFF. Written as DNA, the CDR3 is TGTGCCAGCAGTGAGAGGGGTCTCAATGAAAAACTGTTTTTT. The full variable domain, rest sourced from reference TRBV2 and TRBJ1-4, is EPEVTQTPSHQVTQMGQEVILRCVPISNHLYFYWYRQILGQKVEFLVSFYNNEISEKSEIFDDQFSVERPDGSNFTLKIRSTKLEDSAMYFCASSERGLNEKLFFGSGTQLSVL.

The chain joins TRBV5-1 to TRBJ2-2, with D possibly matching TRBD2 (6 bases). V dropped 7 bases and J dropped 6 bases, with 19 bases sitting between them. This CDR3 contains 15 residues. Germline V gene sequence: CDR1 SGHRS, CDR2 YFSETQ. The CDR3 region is CASGDSGGMAGELFF. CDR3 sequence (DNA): TGCGCCAGCGGGGATTCTGGCGGGATGGCCGGGGAGCTGTTTTTT.

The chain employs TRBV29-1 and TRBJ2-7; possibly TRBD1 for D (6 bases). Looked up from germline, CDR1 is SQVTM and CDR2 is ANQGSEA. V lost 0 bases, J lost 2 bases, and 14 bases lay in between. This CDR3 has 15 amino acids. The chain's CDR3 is CSVEDPRDNPYEQYF. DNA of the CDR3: TGCAGCGTTGAAGACCCCCGGGACAACCCCTACGAGCAGTACTTC.

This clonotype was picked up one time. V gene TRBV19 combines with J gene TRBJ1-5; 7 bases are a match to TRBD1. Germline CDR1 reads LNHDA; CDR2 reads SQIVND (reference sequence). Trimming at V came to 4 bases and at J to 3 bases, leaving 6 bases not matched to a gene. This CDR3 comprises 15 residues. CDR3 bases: TGTGCCAGTAGTACACGGACAGGACCCAATCAGCCCCAGCATTTT. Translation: CASSTRTGPNQPQHF.